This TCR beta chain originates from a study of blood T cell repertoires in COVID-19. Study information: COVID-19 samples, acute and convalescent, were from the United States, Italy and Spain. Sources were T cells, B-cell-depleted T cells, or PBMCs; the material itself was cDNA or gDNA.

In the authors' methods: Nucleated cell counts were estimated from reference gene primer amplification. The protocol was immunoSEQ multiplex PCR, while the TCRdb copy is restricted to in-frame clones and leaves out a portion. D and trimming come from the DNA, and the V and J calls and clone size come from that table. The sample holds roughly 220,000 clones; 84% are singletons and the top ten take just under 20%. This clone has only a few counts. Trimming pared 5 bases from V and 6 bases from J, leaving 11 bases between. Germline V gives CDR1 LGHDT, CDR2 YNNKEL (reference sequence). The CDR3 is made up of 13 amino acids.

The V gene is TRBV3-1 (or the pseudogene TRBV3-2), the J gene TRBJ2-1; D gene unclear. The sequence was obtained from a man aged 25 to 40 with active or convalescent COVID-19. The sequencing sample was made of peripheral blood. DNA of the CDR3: TGTGCCAGCAGCTTTAGCAGAGGCAATGAGCAGTTCTTC. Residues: CASSFSRGNEQFF.